The 3 T cell receptor beta chains listed next were all sequenced from one sample in a study of type 1 regulatory T cells. What these receptors recognize is not known. TCRdb reanalysed the reads using MiXCR and keeps one entry per CDR3 protein. The repertoire consists of more than 20,000 distinct CDR3 sequences, with just under 75% occurring once and the leading ten covering around an eighth. Material: cultured T cells, either the whole culture or a sorted T cell fraction (not recorded which). Indicated subset: Tr1-enriched cell product generated in vitro against host alloantigens. The source is a human donor in good health.

The chain recombines TRBV15 with TRBJ1-2; no clear D gene. From germline, CDR1 is LNHNV and CDR2 YYDKDF (reference sequence). The CDR3 has 12 residues. The ends were cut back, 0 bases at V and 8 bases at J, with 7 bases in the middle. Written as DNA, the CDR3 is TGTGCCACCAGCAGAGATTCCCGGGGCTACACCTTC. Its translation: CATSRDSRGYTF.

The count of this clonotype is one. The chain combines TRBV18 with TRBJ1-3, with TRBD1 identical over 7 bases. The CDR3 runs to 15 residues. Germline CDR1 reads KGHSH; CDR2 reads LQKENI. Germline trimming cut 3 bases from V and 2 bases from J; bases unmatched to any gene: 4. The CDR3 spells CASSPGTAAGNTIYF. CDR3 coding DNA: TGTGCCAGCTCACCTGGGACAGCTGCTGGAAACACCATATATTTT.

V usage is TRBV7-9 and J usage is TRBJ2-5; perhaps TRBD2 as D (6 bases). This CDR3 has 15 amino acids. CDR1 and CDR2 from the germline V gene are SEHNR and FQNEAQ (reference sequence). V dropped 6 bases and J dropped 1 base, with 15 bases sitting between them. As DNA, the CDR3 is TGTGCCAGCAGTTTCTCTCAGGGACTCCAAGAGACCCAGTACTTC. As protein: CASSFSQGLQETQYF.